These 15 T cell receptor beta chains came from one sample sequenced in a study of blood T cell repertoires in COVID-19 (TCRdb year 2020). The library came from the immunoSEQ multiplex PCR assay. TCRdb took this table from immuneACCESS and kept in-frame rearrangements with V and J called. Such tables lack part of the clones; where checked against another copy, unresolved V genes explain under half of the gap, and the rest is unexplained. The sample yields a few hundred thousand clones; more than 70% were counted once. Under 4% of the sample is held by the ten biggest clonotypes. The sequencing sample was made of peripheral blood. The receptors were gathered from a woman aged 25-40 years with COVID-19, enrolled during active disease.

The gene calls are TRBV24-1 and TRBJ2-5; 7 bases are shared with TRBD2. J lost 5 bases, V lost 3 bases, and 11 bases had no gene match. The CDR3 is 16 residues long. The germline V gene has CDR1 KGHDR and CDR2 SFDVKD. CDR3 nucleotide sequence: TGTGCCACCAGTGATACCATGGGAGGGGAAGGGGAGACCCAGTACTTC. Its translation: CATSDTMGGEGETQYF.

The chain recombines TRBV19 with TRBJ2-2, with 7 bases fitting TRBD1. V dropped 5 bases and J dropped 4; count of bases not matched to a gene: 7. Germline V gene sequence: CDR1 LNHDA, CDR2 SQIVND (reference sequence). The CDR3 has 15 residues. The CDR3 reads CASSPRQGFTGELFF. The CDR3 bases are TGTGCCAGTAGTCCCCGACAGGGTTTCACCGGGGAGCTGTTTTTT.

This clone was picked up a small number of times. The chain is built from TRBV7-2 and TRBJ2-5; 13 bases match TRBD2. J gave up 4 bases and V 5 bases, and 4 bases lay outside the gene matches. CDR1 SGHTA and CDR2 FQGNSA come from the germline V gene. CDR3 size: 15 residues. CDR3 sequence (DNA): TGTGCCAGCAGCGCACTAGCGGGGGGGGGAGAGACCCAGTACTTC. This gives the protein CASSALAGGGETQYF.

The gene calls are TRBV4-1 and TRBJ1-3; D call uncertain. With 1 base removed from V and 8 bases from J, the gap between germline ends came to 21 bases. Per the germline V gene, CDR1 is MGHRA and CDR2 is YSYEKL. The CDR3 length is 17 residues. In DNA form, the CDR3 reads TGCGCCAGCAGCCAAGGGCCTCGGGAGGGAAGGCGGGACACCATATATTTT. Its protein is CASSQGPREGRRDTIYF.

As concerns this clone: In the same sample, other DNA sequences code for this CDR3. This chain connects TRBV6-5 to TRBJ1-2, with D perhaps matching TRBD1 (6 bases). Germline V gene sequence: CDR1 MNHEY, CDR2 SVGAGI. Trimming cost V 2 bases and J 4 bases, with 8 bases left between them. The CDR3 contains 13 residues. CDR3 bases: TGTGCCAGCAGTTACGAAGGGGGCTATGGCTACACCTTC. It translates to CASSYEGGYGYTF.

The CDR3 loop is CAIRHRLDTEAFF. In DNA form, the CDR3 reads TGTGCCATCAGACACCGCCTGGACACTGAAGCTTTCTTT. The rearrangement joins TRBV10-3 to TRBJ1-1; D unresolved. Germline V lookup: CDR1 ENHRY, CDR2 SYGVKD. This CDR3 is 13 amino acids long. Trimming pared 6 bases from V and 3 bases from J, leaving 11 bases between.

The chain links TRBV30 to TRBJ1-1; unclear D gene. With 0 bases removed from V and 0 bases from J, the gap between germline ends came to 17 bases. This CDR3 contains 17 residues. Germline assignment: CDR1 GTSNPN and CDR2 SVGIG (reference sequence). The CDR3 reads CAWSVGRVGSVNTEAFF. The CDR3 nucleotides read TGTGCCTGGAGTGTCGGCCGGGTTGGGTCAGTGAACACTGAAGCTTTCTTT.

V and J are TRBV24-1 and TRBJ2-3, with D unresolved. Germline values: CDR1 KGHDR, CDR2 SFDVKD. V shed 0 bases and J shed 4 bases, with 4 bases lying between them. This CDR3 spans 13 amino acids. The CDR3 DNA is TGTGCCACCAGTGATTTGTCCGCAGATACGCAGTATTTT. Its translation: CATSDLSADTQYF.

The CDR3 loop reads CASRDSLNEKLFF. In nucleotides, the CDR3 is TGTGCCAGCCGGGATTCCCTTAATGAAAAACTGTTTTTT. The J gene is TRBJ1-4, the V gene TRBV28; no definite D call. V was shortened by 8 bases and J by 4 bases, with 11 bases between the two germline ends. Germline CDR1 MDHEN, CDR2 SYDVKM. The CDR3 covers 13 residues.

This clone came up once. This chain connects TRBV6-5 to TRBJ2-3, with D possibly matching TRBD2 (5 bases). V dropped 3 bases and J dropped 2 bases, with 12 bases sitting between them. Germline CDR1 MNHEY, CDR2 SVGAGI. CDR3 length: 15 residues. The CDR3 bases are TGTGCCAGCAGTTATGATGGCGGGTTCACAGATACGCAGTATTTT. Its translation is CASSYDGGFTDTQYF.

In its sample, this clone was seen a few times. This chain connects TRBV7-9 to TRBJ1-1; D is unresolved. V shed 6 bases and J shed 3 bases, with 8 bases lying between them. Germline lookup yields CDR1 SEHNR and CDR2 FQNEAQ (reference sequence). This CDR3 comprises 12 residues. CDR3: CASSFGHTEAFF. CDR3 nucleotides: TGTGCCAGCAGTTTTGGGCACACTGAAGCTTTCTTT.

The chain links TRBV9 to TRBJ1-2; maybe TRBD1 (6 bases). Germline assignment: CDR1 SGDLS and CDR2 YYNGEE. V was cut by 3 bases and J by 5 bases, with 26 bases left in between. The CDR3 loop spans 18 amino acids. CDR3 in amino acids: CASSAKPMLVGTPYGYTF. In DNA form, the CDR3 reads TGTGCCAGCAGCGCGAAACCGATGTTAGTGGGGACACCGTATGGCTACACCTTC.

This clone showed up just once. The V gene is TRBV19, the J gene TRBJ2-2, with a weak D call TRBD1 (6 bases). CDR1 is LNHDA, CDR2 SQIVND, per germline (reference sequence). The CDR3 is 14 amino acids. Between the trimmed V and J ends, which lost 4 bases and 4 bases, there was a span of 10 bases. This CDR3 reads CASSRDRSTGELFF. The CDR3 DNA reads as TGTGCCAGTAGTAGAGACAGGTCCACCGGGGAGCTGTTTTTT.

The chain couples TRBV7-2 to TRBJ2-1, with TRBD2 matching 7 bases. The CDR3 loop spans 15 amino acids. Germline trimming cut 6 bases from V and 0 bases from J; bases unmatched to any gene: 5. Per germline, CDR1 SGHTA and CDR2 FQGNSA. The CDR3 nucleotides are TGTGCCAGCAGTCAACGGGACTACTCCTACAATGAGCAGTTCTTC. Protein sequence: CASSQRDYSYNEQFF.

This chain uses TRBV27 with TRBJ1-1, with TRBD1 matching over 8 bases. The germline V gene encodes CDR1 MNHEY and CDR2 SMNVEV (reference sequence). The V and J ends lost 5 bases and 0 bases, in that order; junction bases with no gene match: 20. CDR3 length equals 20 residues. This CDR3 is CASSPWRTGLKPPMNTEAFF. DNA of the CDR3: TGTGCCAGCAGTCCTTGGCGGACAGGGCTTAAACCTCCGATGAACACTGAAGCTTTCTTT.